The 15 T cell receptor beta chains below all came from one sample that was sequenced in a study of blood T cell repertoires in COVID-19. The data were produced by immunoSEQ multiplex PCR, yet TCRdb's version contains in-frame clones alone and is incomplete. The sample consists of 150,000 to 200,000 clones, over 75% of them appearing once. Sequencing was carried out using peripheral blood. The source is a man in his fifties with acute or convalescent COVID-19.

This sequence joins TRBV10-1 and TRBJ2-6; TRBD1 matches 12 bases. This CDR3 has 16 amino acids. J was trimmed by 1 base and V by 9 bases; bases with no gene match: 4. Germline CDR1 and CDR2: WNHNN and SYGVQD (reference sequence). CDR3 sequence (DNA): TGCGCCAGTCCGGGACAGGGGGCGTCTGGGGCCAACGTCCTGACTTTC. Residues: CASPGQGASGANVLTF.

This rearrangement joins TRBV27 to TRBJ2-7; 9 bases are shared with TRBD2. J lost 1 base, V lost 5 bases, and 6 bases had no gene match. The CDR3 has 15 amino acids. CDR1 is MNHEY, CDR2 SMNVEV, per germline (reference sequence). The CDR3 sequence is CASSHSGRGSYEQYF. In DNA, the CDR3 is TGTGCCAGCAGTCATAGCGGGAGAGGGTCCTACGAGCAGTACTTC.

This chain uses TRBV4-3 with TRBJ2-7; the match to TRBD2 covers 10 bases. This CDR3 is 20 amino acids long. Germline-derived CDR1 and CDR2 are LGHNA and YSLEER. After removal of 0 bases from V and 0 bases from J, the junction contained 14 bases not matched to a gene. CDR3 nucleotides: TGCGCCAGCAGCCAAGATTGTACTAGCGGGACCAAATACAGCTCCTACGAGCAGTACGTC. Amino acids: CASSQDCTSGTKYSSYEQYV.

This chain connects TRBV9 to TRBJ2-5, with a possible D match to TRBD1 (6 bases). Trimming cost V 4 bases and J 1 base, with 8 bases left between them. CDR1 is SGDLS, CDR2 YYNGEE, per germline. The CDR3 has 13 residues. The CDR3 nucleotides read TGTGCCAGCAGCCGACAGGCCCAAGAGACCCAGTACTTC. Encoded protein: CASSRQAQETQYF.

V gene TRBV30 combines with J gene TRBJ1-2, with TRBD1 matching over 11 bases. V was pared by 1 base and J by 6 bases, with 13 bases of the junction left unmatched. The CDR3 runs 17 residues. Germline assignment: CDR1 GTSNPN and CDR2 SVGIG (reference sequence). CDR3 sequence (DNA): TGTGCCTGGAGTGGAACCGGGACAGGGGGGGCCTCAAATGGCTACACCTTC. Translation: CAWSGTGTGGASNGYTF.

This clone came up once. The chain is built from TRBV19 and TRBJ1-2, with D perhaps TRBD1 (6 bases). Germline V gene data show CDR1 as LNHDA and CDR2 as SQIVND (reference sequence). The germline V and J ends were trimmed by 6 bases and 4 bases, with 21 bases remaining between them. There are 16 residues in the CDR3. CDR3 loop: CASSLTYRERSYGYTF. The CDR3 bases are TGTGCCAGTAGCCTGACCTACAGGGAAAGGAGCTATGGCTACACCTTC.

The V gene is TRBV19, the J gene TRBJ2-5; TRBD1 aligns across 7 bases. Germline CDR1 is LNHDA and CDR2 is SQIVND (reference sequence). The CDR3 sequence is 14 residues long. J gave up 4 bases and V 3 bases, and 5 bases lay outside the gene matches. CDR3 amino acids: CASSIDRAGETQYF. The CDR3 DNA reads TGTGCCAGTAGTATTGACAGGGCTGGAGAGACCCAGTACTTC.

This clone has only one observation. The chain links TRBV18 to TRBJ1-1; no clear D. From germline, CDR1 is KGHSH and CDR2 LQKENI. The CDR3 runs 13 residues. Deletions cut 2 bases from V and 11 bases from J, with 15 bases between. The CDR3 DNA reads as TGTGCCAGCTCACCAGGGGAGGAGCGGATTGCTTTCTTT. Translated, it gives CASSPGEERIAFF.

For the CDR3, the DNA is TGTGCCAGCAGCTTAGCCGCGGGACAGACTGGAAACACCATATATTTT. This sequence encodes CASSLAAGQTGNTIYF. This chain joins TRBV7-6 and TRBJ1-3, with TRBD1 matching over 7 bases. From germline, CDR1 is SGHVS and CDR2 FNYEAQ. The trim removed 0 bases at V and 2 bases at J, leaving 4 bases unmatched. The CDR3 is 16 amino acids.

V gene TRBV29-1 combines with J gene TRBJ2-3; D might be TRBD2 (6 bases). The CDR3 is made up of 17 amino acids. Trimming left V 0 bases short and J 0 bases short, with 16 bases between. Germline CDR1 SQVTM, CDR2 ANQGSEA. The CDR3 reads CSVEDLSRRGSTDTQYF. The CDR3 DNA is TGCAGCGTTGAAGATTTAAGTCGGCGGGGAAGCACAGATACGCAGTATTTT.

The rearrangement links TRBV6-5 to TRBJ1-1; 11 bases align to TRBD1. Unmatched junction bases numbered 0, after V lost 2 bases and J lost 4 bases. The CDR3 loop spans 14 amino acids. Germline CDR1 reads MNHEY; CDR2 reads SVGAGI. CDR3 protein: CASSYGTGGTEAFF. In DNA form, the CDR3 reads TGTGCCAGCAGTTACGGGACAGGGGGCACTGAAGCTTTCTTT.

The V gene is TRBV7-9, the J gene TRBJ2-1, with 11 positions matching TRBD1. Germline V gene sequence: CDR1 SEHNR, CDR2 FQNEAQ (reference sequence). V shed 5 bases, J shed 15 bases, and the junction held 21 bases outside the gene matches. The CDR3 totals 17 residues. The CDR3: CASSPGQGATIELSSFF. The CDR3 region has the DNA TGTGCCAGCAGCCCAGGACAGGGGGCCACAATCGAACTCTCTTCGTTCTTC.

CDR3 coding DNA: TGCGCCAGCAGCCAATACCGGGACAGGGTCTTTCCTGGAAACACCATATATTTT. Its protein product is CASSQYRDRVFPGNTIYF. V is TRBV4-3 and J is TRBJ1-3; 9 bases align to TRBD1. Per germline, CDR1 LGHNA and CDR2 YSLEER. This CDR3 is 18 amino acids long. V lost 2 bases and J lost 2; bases outside the gene matches: 10.

The CDR3 DNA reads as TGTGCCAGCAGCTTATCAGGAGGGTCATTCGATGGCTACACCTTC. As protein: CASSLSGGSFDGYTF. V usage is TRBV7-3 and J usage is TRBJ1-2; D is uncertain. The CDR3 length is 15 residues. The germline V gene encodes CDR1 SGHTA and CDR2 FQGTGA. Trimming shortened V by 2 bases and J by 6 bases, and 16 bases separated the two germline ends.

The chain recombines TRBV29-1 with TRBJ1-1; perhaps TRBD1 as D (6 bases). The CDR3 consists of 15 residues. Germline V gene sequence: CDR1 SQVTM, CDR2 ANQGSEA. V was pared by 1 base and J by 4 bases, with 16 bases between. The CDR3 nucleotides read TGCAGCGTTGAAGGGGGGTCAGGGGCTGGCACTGAAGCTTTCTTT. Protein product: CSVEGGSGAGTEAFF. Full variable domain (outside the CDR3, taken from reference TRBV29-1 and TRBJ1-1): SAVISQKPSRDICQRGTSLTIQCQVDSQVTMMFWYRQQPGQSLTLIATANQGSEATYESGFVIDKFPISRPNLTFSTLTVSNMSPEDSSIYLCSVEGGSGAGTEAFFGQGTRLTVV.